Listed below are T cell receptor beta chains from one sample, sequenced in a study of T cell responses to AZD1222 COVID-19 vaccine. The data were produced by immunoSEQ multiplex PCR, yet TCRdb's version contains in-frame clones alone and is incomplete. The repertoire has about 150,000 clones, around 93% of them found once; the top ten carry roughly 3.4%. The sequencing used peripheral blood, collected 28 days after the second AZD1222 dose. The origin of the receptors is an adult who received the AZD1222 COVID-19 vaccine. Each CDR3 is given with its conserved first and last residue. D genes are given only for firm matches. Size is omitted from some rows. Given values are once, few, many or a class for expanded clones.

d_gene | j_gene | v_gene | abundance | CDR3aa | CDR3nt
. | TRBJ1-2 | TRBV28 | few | CASSPLSGPNYGYTF | TGTGCCAGCAGTCCCCTGAGCGGACCTAACTATGGCTACACCTTC
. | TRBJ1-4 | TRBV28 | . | CASSYRYWPRRIEKLFF | TGTGCCAGCAGTTACAGATACTGGCCCCGGCGCATAGAAAAACTGTTTTTT
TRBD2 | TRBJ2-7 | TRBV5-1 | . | CASSSLAGHYEQYF | TGCGCCAGCAGCTCACTAGCGGGACACTACGAGCAGTACTTC
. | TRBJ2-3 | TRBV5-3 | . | CARSFLPGEREADTQYF | TGTGCCAGAAGCTTCCTCCCCGGTGAGAGGGAGGCAGATACGCAGTATTTT
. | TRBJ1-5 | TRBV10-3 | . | CAISESNQPQHF | TGTGCCATCAGTGAAAGCAATCAGCCCCAGCATTTT
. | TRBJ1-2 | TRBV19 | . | CASSIGTGYGYTF | TGTGCCAGTAGTATAGGAACAGGGTATGGCTACACCTTC
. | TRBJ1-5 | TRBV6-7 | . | CASNLRGRAGQPQHF | TGTGCCAGCAACTTAAGGGGGAGGGCCGGTCAGCCCCAGCATTTT
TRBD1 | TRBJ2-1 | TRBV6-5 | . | CASSSPDRDIYNEQFF | TGTGCCAGCAGTTCTCCCGACAGGGATATCTACAATGAGCAGTTCTTC
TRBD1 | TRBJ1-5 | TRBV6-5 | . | CASGPGQAYQPQHF | TGTGCCAGCGGGCCGGGACAGGCCTATCAGCCCCAGCATTTT
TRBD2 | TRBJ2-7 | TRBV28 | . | CASSFLLAGVSF | TGTGCCAGCAGTTTTTTACTAGCGGGAGTCTCCTTC